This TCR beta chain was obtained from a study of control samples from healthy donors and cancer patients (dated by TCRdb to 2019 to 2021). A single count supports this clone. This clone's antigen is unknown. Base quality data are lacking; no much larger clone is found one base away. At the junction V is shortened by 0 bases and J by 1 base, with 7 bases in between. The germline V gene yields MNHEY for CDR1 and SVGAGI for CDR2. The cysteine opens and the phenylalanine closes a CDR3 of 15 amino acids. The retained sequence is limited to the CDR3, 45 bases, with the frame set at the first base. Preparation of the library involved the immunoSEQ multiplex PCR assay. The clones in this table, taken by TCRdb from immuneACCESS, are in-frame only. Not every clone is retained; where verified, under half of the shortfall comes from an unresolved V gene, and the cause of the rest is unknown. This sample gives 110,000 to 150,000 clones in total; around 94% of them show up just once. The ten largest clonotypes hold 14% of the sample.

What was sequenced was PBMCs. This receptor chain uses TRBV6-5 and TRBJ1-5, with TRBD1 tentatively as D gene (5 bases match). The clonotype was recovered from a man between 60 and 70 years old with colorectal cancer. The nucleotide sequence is TGTGCCAGCAGTTACTCCCGGGACAGCAATCAGCCCCAGCATTTT. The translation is CASSYSRDSNQPQHF.